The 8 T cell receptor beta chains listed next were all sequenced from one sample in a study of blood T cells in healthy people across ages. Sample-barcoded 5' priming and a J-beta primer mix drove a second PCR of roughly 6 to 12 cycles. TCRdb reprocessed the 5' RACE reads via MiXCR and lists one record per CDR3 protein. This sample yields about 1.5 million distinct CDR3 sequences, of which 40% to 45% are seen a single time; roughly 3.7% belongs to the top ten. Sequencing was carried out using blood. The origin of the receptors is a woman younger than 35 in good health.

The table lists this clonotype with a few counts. CDR3 sequence (DNA): TGTGCCACCAGCGAACTTCGAGGACAGGGCTACAATCAGCCCCAGCATTTT. Protein sequence: CATSELRGQGYNQPQHF. The chain employs TRBV15 and TRBJ1-5; 8 nucleotides match TRBD1. CDR1 and CDR2 from the germline V gene are LNHNV and YYDKDF (reference sequence). V dropped 5 bases and J dropped 3; count of bases not matched to a gene: 12. The CDR3 has 17 amino acids.

CDR3 sequence: CASSQALRQGKSYEQYF. CDR3 coding DNA: TGCGCCAGCAGCCAAGCCCTTAGGCAGGGGAAATCCTACGAGCAGTACTTC. V is TRBV4-3 and J is TRBJ2-7; D perhaps matches TRBD1 (6 bases). CDR3 length: 17 amino acids. V was shortened by 1 base and J by 1 base, with 17 bases between the two germline ends. Germline V gives CDR1 LGHNA, CDR2 YSLEER.

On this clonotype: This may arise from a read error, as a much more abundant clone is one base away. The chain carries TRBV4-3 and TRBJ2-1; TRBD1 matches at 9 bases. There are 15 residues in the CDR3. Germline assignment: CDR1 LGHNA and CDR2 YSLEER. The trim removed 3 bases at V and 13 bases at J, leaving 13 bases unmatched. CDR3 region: CASSQGQGYQETQFF. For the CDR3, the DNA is TGCGCCAGCAGCCAGGGACAGGGCTACCAAGAGACCCAGTTCTTC.

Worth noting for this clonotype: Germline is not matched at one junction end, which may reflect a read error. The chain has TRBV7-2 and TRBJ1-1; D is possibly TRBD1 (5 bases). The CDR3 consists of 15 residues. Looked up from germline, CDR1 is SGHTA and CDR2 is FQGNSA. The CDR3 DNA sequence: TGTGCCAGCAGCCAACAGGTTTTGGGGAACACTGTAGCTTTCTTT. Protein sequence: CASSQQVLGNTVAFF.

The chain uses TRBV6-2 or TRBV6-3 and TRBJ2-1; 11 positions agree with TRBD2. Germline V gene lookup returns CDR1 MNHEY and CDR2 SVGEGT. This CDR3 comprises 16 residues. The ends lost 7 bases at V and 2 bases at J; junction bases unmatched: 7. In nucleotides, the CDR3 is TGTGCCAGCACATCCCAGGGACTAGCGGCCTACAATGAGCAGTTCTTC. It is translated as CASTSQGLAAYNEQFF.

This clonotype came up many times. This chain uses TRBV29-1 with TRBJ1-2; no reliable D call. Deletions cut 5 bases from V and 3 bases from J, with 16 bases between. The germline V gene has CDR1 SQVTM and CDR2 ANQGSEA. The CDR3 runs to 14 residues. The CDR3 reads CSVLDALGYYGYTF. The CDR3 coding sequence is TGCAGCGTTCTAGACGCTCTCGGCTACTATGGCTACACCTTC.

The CDR3 loop reads CASSLVQVGTEQYF. DNA of the CDR3: TGCGCCAGCAGCTTGGTGCAGGTCGGCACTGAGCAGTACTTC. The chain uses TRBV5-1 and TRBJ2-7; D remains ambiguous. Germline values: CDR1 SGHRS, CDR2 YFSETQ. Trimming stripped 0 bases from V and 7 bases from J, with 14 bases between. CDR3 length equals 14 residues.

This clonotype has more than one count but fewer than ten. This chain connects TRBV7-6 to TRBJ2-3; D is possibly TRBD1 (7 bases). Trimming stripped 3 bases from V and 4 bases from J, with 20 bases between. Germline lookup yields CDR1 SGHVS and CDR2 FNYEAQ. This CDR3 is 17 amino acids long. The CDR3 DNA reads TGTGCCAGCAGCTTGGAGGGGGCTCATGTCGGGTCAGATACGCAGTATTTT. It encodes CASSLEGAHVGSDTQYF. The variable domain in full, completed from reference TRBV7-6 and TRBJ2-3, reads GAGVSQSPRYKVTKRGQDVALRCDPISGHVSLYWYRQALGQGPEFLTYFNYEAQQDKSGLPNDRFSAERPEGSISTLTIQRTEQRDSAMYRCASSLEGAHVGSDTQYFGPGTRLTVL.